Below, 6 T cell receptor beta chains from the same sample are listed, as sequenced in a study of blood T cell repertoires in COVID-19. Clones were sequenced by immunoSEQ multiplex PCR, and TCRdb holds only the in-frame ones, with some missing. The sample includes some 240,000 clones, 90% of them seen just once. Sequenced sample: peripheral blood. These receptors came from a woman aged 55-70 years with COVID-19, enrolled during active disease.

The chain is built from TRBV5-5 and TRBJ1-2, with a weak D call TRBD1 (6 bases). CDR3 length equals 15 residues. Germline lookup yields CDR1 SGHKS and CDR2 YYEKEE (reference sequence). Trimming left V 6 bases short and J 3 bases short, with 18 bases between. The CDR3 region is CASNQRQEPDYGYTF. As DNA, the CDR3 is TGTGCCAGCAACCAACGACAGGAGCCAGACTATGGCTACACCTTC.

The chain combines TRBV4-1 with TRBJ2-7, with 9 bases that match TRBD1. Germline V gives CDR1 MGHRA, CDR2 YSYEKL. There are 15 residues in the CDR3. V was pared by 3 bases and J by 2 bases, with 5 bases of the junction left unmatched. This CDR3 is CASSQEQGAAYEQYF. The CDR3 bases are TGCGCCAGCAGCCAGGAACAGGGGGCCGCCTACGAGCAGTACTTC.

The rearrangement uses TRBV9 and TRBJ2-5; D is possibly TRBD1 (6 bases). V lost 3 bases and J lost 5, with 26 bases in between. The CDR3 is 18 amino acids. Germline V gene lookup returns CDR1 SGDLS and CDR2 YYNGEE. CDR3 residues: CASSAPIHGHRALETQYF. CDR3 coding DNA: TGTGCCAGCAGCGCCCCAATCCACGGACACAGGGCTTTGGAGACCCAGTACTTC.

The rearrangement joins TRBV5-4 to TRBJ2-7, with 8 bases matching TRBD1. The germline V gene has CDR1 SGHNT and CDR2 YYREEE (reference sequence). Losses at the gene ends were 1 base for V and 6 bases for J; bases not matched to a gene: 6. The CDR3 has 14 amino acids. The CDR3: CASSLTLTGGEQYF. As DNA, the CDR3 is TGTGCCAGCAGCTTGACACTCACAGGGGGCGAGCAGTACTTC. Complete variable domain (other parts from reference TRBV5-4 and TRBJ2-7): ETGVTQSPTHLIKTRGQQVTLRCSSQSGHNTVSWYQQALGQGPQFIFQYYREEENGRGNFPPRFSGLQFPNYSSELNVNALELDDSALYLCASSLTLTGGEQYFGPGTRLTVT.

This clone was seen just once. The CDR3 spells CATDSPRNSSPLHF. CDR3 nucleotides: TGTGCCACCGACAGTCCCCGGAATAGTTCACCCCTCCACTTT. V and J are TRBV6-1 and TRBJ1-6, with a possible D match to TRBD1 (5 bases). Looked up from germline, CDR1 is MNHNS and CDR2 is SASEGT. This CDR3 spans 14 amino acids. V lost 10 bases to trimming and J lost 9 bases, with 19 bases between them.

The chain recombines TRBV4-2 with TRBJ2-3; 12 bases line up with TRBD2. CDR3 length: 18 residues. The V gene's germline CDR1 is LGHNA and CDR2 YNFKEQ. V was pared by 1 base and J by 2 bases, with 7 bases of the junction left unmatched. CDR3 coding DNA: TGTGCCAGCAGCCAAGTAAGAGCTAGCGGGGGGGACACAGATACGCAGTATTTT. This gives the protein CASSQVRASGGDTDTQYF.